The 8 T cell receptor beta chains presented below share a single source sample, sequenced in a study of blood T cell repertoires in COVID-19. TCRdb's copy holds only in-frame clones and misses some; the assay was immunoSEQ multiplex PCR. The sample has approximately 130,000 clones, about 75% seen once. Input material: peripheral blood. The receptor source for this set is a man older than 75 with acute or convalescent COVID-19.

This clone was recorded only once. The rearrangement links TRBV5-6 to TRBJ2-1; TRBD1 matches at 7 bases. Germline V gives CDR1 SGHDT, CDR2 YYEEEE. The CDR3 runs 17 residues. Losses at the gene ends were 0 bases for V and 5 bases for J; bases not matched to a gene: 11. CDR3 loop: CASSLGQVGTANNEQFF. Written as DNA, the CDR3 is TGTGCCAGCAGCTTGGGACAAGTTGGGACAGCTAACAATGAGCAGTTCTTC.

This clone came up a few times. The rearrangement joins TRBV2 to TRBJ2-2; D not resolved. CDR1 and CDR2 (germline): SNHLY, FYNNEI. This CDR3 is built from 15 residues. Trimming shortened V by 6 bases and J by 2 bases, and 13 bases separated the two germline ends. In DNA, the CDR3 is TGTGCCAGCAGGCAATCTAACGCCAACACCGGGGAGCTGTTTTTT. The encoded protein is CASRQSNANTGELFF. The whole variable domain, filled in from reference TRBV2 and TRBJ2-2, reads EPEVTQTPSHQVTQMGQEVILRCVPISNHLYFYWYRQILGQKVEFLVSFYNNEISEKSEIFDDQFSVERPDGSNFTLKIRSTKLEDSAMYFCASRQSNANTGELFFGEGSRLTVL.

CDR3 protein: CASSAGPEGWSPLHF. In DNA form, the CDR3 reads TGTGCCAGCAGCGCCGGGCCTGAGGGTTGGTCACCCCTCCACTTT. The chain employs TRBV9 and TRBJ1-6, with D unclear. CDR3 length: 15 residues. CDR1 is SGDLS and CDR2 is YYNGEE in the germline V gene. The ends were cut back, 3 bases at V and 10 bases at J, with 17 bases in the middle.

The chain carries TRBV13 and TRBJ2-1; 9 nucleotides align to TRBD2. V trimming: 7 bases; J trimming: 7 bases; junction bases outside the gene matches: 11. Germline V CDR1 and CDR2: PRHDT, FYEKMQ (reference sequence). The CDR3 sequence is 15 residues long. For the CDR3, the DNA is TGTGCCAGCATCCGTCGGGGGCTAGCGGGGAATGAGCAGTTCTTC. Amino acid sequence: CASIRRGLAGNEQFF.

Only one count was recorded for this clone. The chain combines TRBV11-1 with TRBJ1-1, with 7 bases aligning to TRBD1. After removal of 0 bases from V and 11 bases from J, the junction contained 9 bases not matched to a gene. Germline CDR1 SGHAT, CDR2 FQDESV (reference sequence). This CDR3 spans 14 amino acids. CDR3 DNA sequence: TGTGCCAGCAGCTTAGCGGGACAGCCGCTTCGCGCTTTCTTT. Encoded protein: CASSLAGQPLRAFF.

This rearrangement joins TRBV5-1 to TRBJ2-1; a possible D gene is TRBD1 (6 bases). V gave up 1 base and J gave up 0 bases, with 8 bases separating them. Germline CDR1 is SGHRS and CDR2 is YFSETQ. This CDR3 spans 15 amino acids. The CDR3 here is CASSLTGSSYNEQFF. Written as DNA, the CDR3 is TGCGCCAGCAGCTTGACAGGGAGCTCCTACAATGAGCAGTTCTTC.

A single count supports this clone. The gene calls are TRBV2 and TRBJ2-7, with 8 bases lining up with TRBD1. This CDR3 comprises 12 residues. Germline V lookup: CDR1 SNHLY, CDR2 FYNNEI. Trimming cost V 6 bases and J 5 bases; bases outside gene matches: 3. In DNA, the CDR3 is TGTGCCAGCAGCGGGGACAGGAACGAGCAGTACTTC. The encoded protein is CASSGDRNEQYF.

The genes are TRBV6-4 and TRBJ1-6, with TRBD1 matching over 7 bases. J gave up 13 bases and V 5 bases, and 11 bases lay outside the gene matches. Per germline, CDR1 MRHNA and CDR2 SNTAGT. The CDR3 totals 14 residues. DNA of the CDR3: TGTGCCAGCAGTAAGGAGGGGGCAGGTTCTCCCCTCCACTTT. Its protein product is CASSKEGAGSPLHF.